Detailed here is one TCR beta chain. Negative isolation yielded CD4+ and CD8+ T cells, and FACS enriched TEMRA cells. These data come from a study of CD8 T cells in Susac syndrome. V gave up 10 bases and J gave up 3 bases; unmatched junction bases: 5. The V gene's germline CDR1 is MNHEY and CDR2 SMNVEV (reference sequence). This CDR3 has 12 residues. An amount of RNA that ranged from roughly 0.5 to 1 ug was reverse transcribed with random hexamers. TCRdb fed the immunoSEQ multiplex PCR reads into MiXCR, producing one record per CDR3 protein. Of about 210,000 distinct CDR3 sequences listed, roughly 96% were seen once; the top ten hold 0.095%.

The chain recombines TRBV27 with TRBJ2-5, with 7 bases fitting TRBD1. The clonotype comes from a human donor with multiple sclerosis. Sequencing input: CD4+ T cells from PBMCs. The CDR3 is CATGDREETQYF. The CDR3 DNA sequence: TGTGCCACAGGGGACAGAGAAGAGACCCAGTACTTC.